Listed below are T cell receptor beta chains from one sample, sequenced in a study of T cell responses to AZD1222 COVID-19 vaccine. Only in-frame clones appear in the TCRdb table, and some are missing; sequencing was by immunoSEQ multiplex PCR. This sample has around 140,000 clones, with 85% to 90% found just once. Sequences were derived from peripheral blood, sampled on day 0 of AZD1222 vaccination. These receptors were collected from an adult in good health. CDR3s include the opening cysteine and the closing phenylalanine or tryptophan. Fields, in order: J gene, clone size, D gene, V gene, CDR3 protein, CDR3 DNA. D genes are given only for firm matches. Rows may omit the clone size; those that give it use once, few, many or a size class.

TRBJ2-3 - - TRBV19 CATTSGDLRTDTQYF TGTGCCACCACCTCCGGGGACTTACGCACAGATACGCAGTATTTT
TRBJ1-3 few - TRBV27 CASSFETKGDTIYF TGTGCCAGCAGTTTTGAAACGAAGGGGGACACCATATATTTT
TRBJ1-2 - - TRBV9 CASSARPGGYTF TGTGCCAGCAGCGCAAGACCGGGTGGCTACACCTTC
TRBJ2-7 - TRBD2 TRBV6-2/TRBV6-3 CASSYVAGGLSYEQYF TGTGCCAGCAGTTACGTAGCGGGAGGACTCTCCTACGAGCAGTACTTC
TRBJ2-7 - - TRBV18 CASSPGGTSYEQYF TGTGCCAGCTCACCTGGTGGTACCTCCTACGAGCAGTACTTC
TRBJ2-7 - - TRBV6-5 CASSYTRGGLYYEQYF TGTGCCAGCAGTTACACGAGGGGGGGCCTTTACTACGAGCAGTACTTC
TRBJ1-2 - - TRBV3-1/TRBV3-2 CASSQGELTNYGYTF TGTGCCAGCAGCCAAGGGGAGCTTACTAACTATGGCTACACCTTC
TRBJ1-4 once - TRBV6-6 CASTIAGAEKLFF TGTGCCAGCACCATCGCAGGGGCCGAAAAACTGTTTTTT
TRBJ2-1 - - TRBV5-6 CASSSPGVGYNEQFF TGTGCCAGCAGCTCCCCGGGGGTCGGCTACAATGAGCAGTTCTTC
TRBJ1-5 - - TRBV30 CAWSGSFYSNQPQHF TGTGCCTGGAGTGGGAGCTTCTATAGCAATCAGCCCCAGCATTTT
TRBJ1-5 - - TRBV6-5 CASRITAYSNQPQHF TGTGCCAGCAGGATTACAGCTTATAGCAATCAGCCCCAGCATTTT
TRBJ1-3 - TRBD1 TRBV28 CASSLRGTGPGNTIYF TGTGCCAGCAGTTTAAGGGGGACAGGGCCTGGAAACACCATATATTTT
TRBJ2-1 - TRBD2 TRBV12-3/TRBV12-4 CASTGTSRGEQFF TGTGCCAGCACCGGGACTAGCAGGGGTGAGCAGTTCTTC
TRBJ1-2 - - TRBV6-2/TRBV6-3 CASSYSQGGYTF TGTGCCAGCAGTTACTCGCAGGGAGGCTACACCTTC
TRBJ1-5 - - TRBV14 CASSPNQPQHF TGTGCCAGCAGCCCAAATCAGCCCCAGCATTTT
TRBJ2-3 - - TRBV11-3 CASNGRGDYTQYF TGTGCCAGCAATGGTCGAGGCGATTATACGCAGTATTTT
TRBJ1-2 - - TRBV18 CASSTAQGANYGYTF TGTGCCAGCTCAACGGCACAGGGAGCTAACTATGGCTACACCTTC
TRBJ1-2 - - TRBV27 CASSFTGSNGYTF TGTGCCAGCAGTTTCACAGGGTCGAATGGCTACACCTTC
TRBJ1-1 - - TRBV4-3 CASSQGGGVNTEAFF TGCGCCAGCAGCCAAGGGGGCGGGGTGAACACTGAAGCTTTCTTT
TRBJ1-1 - TRBD1 TRBV7-9 CASSPGTAPDPEAFF TGTGCCAGCAGCCCTGGGACAGCCCCGGATCCTGAAGCTTTCTTT
TRBJ2-5 - TRBD2 TRBV9 CASSVLAGGTETQYF TGTGCCAGCAGCGTGTTAGCGGGGGGGACAGAGACCCAGTACTTC
TRBJ1-1 - - TRBV14 CASSQDPRSTEAFF TGTGCCAGCAGCCAAGATCCTCGGTCCACTGAAGCTTTCTTT
TRBJ1-6 - - TRBV28 CASSSGPSPLHF TGTGCCAGCAGTTCTGGTCCATCACCCCTCCACTTT
TRBJ1-1 - TRBD1 TRBV28 CASSPTGALGVEAFF TGTGCCAGCAGCCCTACAGGGGCTTTGGGGGTCGAGGCTTTCTTT
TRBJ1-5 - TRBD1 TRBV28 CASIGTGRGSQHF TGTGCCAGCATCGGGACAGGGAGGGGGTCCCAGCATTTT
TRBJ1-2 - - TRBV5-5 CASSLVAGNYGYTF TGTGCCAGCAGCTTGGTGGCAGGGAACTATGGCTACACCTTC
TRBJ1-6 - - TRBV3-1/TRBV3-2 CASSPWDGKNSPLHF TGTGCCAGCAGCCCCTGGGACGGGAAGAATTCACCCCTCCACTTT
TRBJ1-1 - TRBD1 TRBV5-1 CASRPTPGQGYKGTEAFF TGCGCCAGCAGACCTACACCGGGACAGGGGTATAAGGGCACTGAAGCTTTCTTT
TRBJ1-6 - - TRBV6-2/TRBV6-3 CASSWGSSYNSPLHF TGTGCCAGCAGTTGGGGGAGCTCCTATAATTCACCCCTCCACTTT
TRBJ1-3 - - TRBV7-9 CASSYLISGNTIYF TGTGCCAGCAGCTACCTGATCTCTGGAAACACCATATATTTT
TRBJ2-5 - TRBD2 TRBV10-3 CAISESSAGGLQETQYF TGTGCCATCAGTGAGTCGTCGGCGGGGGGGCTCCAAGAGACCCAGTACTTC
TRBJ1-2 - - TRBV19 CASSISYTAYGYTF TGTGCCAGTAGTATTTCGTACACCGCCTATGGCTACACCTTC
TRBJ1-6 - - TRBV20-1 CSVSPLHF TGCAGTGTTTCACCCCTCCACTTT
TRBJ2-7 - - TRBV5-1 CASSFQESEEQYF TGCGCCAGCAGCTTTCAGGAATCGGAGGAGCAGTACTTC
TRBJ2-2 - - TRBV5-7 CASSLGGDTPNTGELFF TGTGCCAGCAGCTTGGGGGGGGACACCCCGAACACCGGGGAGCTGTTTTTT
TRBJ2-1 - TRBD2 TRBV6-2/TRBV6-3 CASSLTSGGVVHSYNEQFF TGTGCCAGCAGCCTGACTAGCGGGGGGGTCGTTCACTCCTACAATGAGCAGTTCTTC
TRBJ1-5 few - TRBV7-2 CASSLGRERAQHF TGTGCCAGCAGCTTAGGACGGGAGCGAGCCCAGCATTTT
TRBJ2-5 - - TRBV4-3 CASSHWTGSGETQYF TGCGCCAGCAGCCATTGGACTGGGTCTGGAGAGACCCAGTACTTC
TRBJ1-1 - - TRBV5-1 CASSLAHEEAFF TGCGCCAGCAGCTTGGCGCACGAAGAAGCTTTCTTT
TRBJ1-4 - - TRBV4-3 CASSQSAGISNEKLFF TGCGCCAGCAGCCAATCAGCGGGGATTAGCAATGAAAAACTGTTTTTT
TRBJ2-3 few - TRBV11-3 CASSFGISGFTDTQYF TGTGCCAGCAGCTTCGGCATTAGCGGCTTCACTGATACGCAGTATTTT
TRBJ1-1 - TRBD1 TRBV3-1/TRBV3-2 CASSRRQGAPYTEAFF TGTGCCAGCAGCCGTAGACAGGGGGCTCCGTACACTGAAGCTTTCTTT
TRBJ1-2 - - TRBV5-5 CASSLLSGVGYTF TGTGCCAGCAGCTTGCTCTCGGGGGTTGGCTACACCTTC
TRBJ2-7 - - TRBV14 CASSLPSGNEQYF TGTGCCAGCAGCCTTCCGAGCGGAAACGAGCAGTACTTC
TRBJ1-1 - TRBD1 TRBV27 CASSFRDREGLDTEAFF TGTGCCAGCAGTTTTCGGGACAGGGAGGGTTTGGACACTGAAGCTTTCTTT
TRBJ2-7 - TRBD2 TRBV5-1 CASSWGLAGGEQYF TGCGCCAGCAGCTGGGGACTAGCGGGTGGGGAGCAGTACTTC
TRBJ2-5 - TRBD2 TRBV3-1/TRBV3-2 CASSPSGTKETQYF TGTGCCAGCAGTCCAAGCGGGACTAAAGAGACCCAGTACTTC
TRBJ1-1 - - TRBV20-1 CSARDRGQAFF TGCAGTGCTAGAGATCGGGGGCAAGCTTTCTTT
TRBJ1-5 once - TRBV5-4 CASSLAENSNQPQHF TGTGCCAGCAGCTTGGCGGAAAATAGCAATCAGCCCCAGCATTTT
TRBJ2-1 - - TRBV6-5 CASSPGAYNEQFF TGTGCCAGCAGCCCAGGGGCCTACAATGAGCAGTTCTTC
TRBJ2-3 - TRBD1 TRBV7-2 CASSFGQGYDSDTQYF TGTGCCAGCAGCTTTGGACAGGGTTATGATTCAGATACGCAGTATTTT
TRBJ1-4 - - TRBV7-6 CASSLVITRDYVATNEKLFF TGTGCCAGCAGCTTAGTAATAACAAGAGATTACGTTGCAACTAATGAAAAACTGTTTTTT
TRBJ2-1 - - TRBV6-4 CASSDSGYYGQFF TGTGCCAGCAGTGACTCGGGGTATTATGGGCAGTTCTTC
TRBJ1-2 - - TRBV6-6 CASNPPGAGGYTF TGTGCCAGCAACCCCCCGGGGGCGGGAGGCTACACCTTC